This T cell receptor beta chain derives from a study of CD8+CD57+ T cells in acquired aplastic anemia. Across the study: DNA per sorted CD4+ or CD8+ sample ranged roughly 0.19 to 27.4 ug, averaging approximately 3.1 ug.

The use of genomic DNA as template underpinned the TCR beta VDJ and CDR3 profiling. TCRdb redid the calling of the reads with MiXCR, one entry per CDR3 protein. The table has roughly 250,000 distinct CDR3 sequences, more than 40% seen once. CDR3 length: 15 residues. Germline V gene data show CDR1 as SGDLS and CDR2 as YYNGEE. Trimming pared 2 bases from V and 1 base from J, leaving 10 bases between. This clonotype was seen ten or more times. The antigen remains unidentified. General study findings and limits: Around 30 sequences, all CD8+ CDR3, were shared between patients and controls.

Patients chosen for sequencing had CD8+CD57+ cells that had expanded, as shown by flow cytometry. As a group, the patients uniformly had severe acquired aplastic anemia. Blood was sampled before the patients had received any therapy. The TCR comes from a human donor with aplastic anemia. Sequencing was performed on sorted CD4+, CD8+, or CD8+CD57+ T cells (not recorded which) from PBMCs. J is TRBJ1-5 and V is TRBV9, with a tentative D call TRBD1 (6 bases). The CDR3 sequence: CASSVRGESNQPQHF. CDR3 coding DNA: TGTGCCAGCAGCGTCAGGGGTGAGAGCAATCAGCCCCAGCATTTT.